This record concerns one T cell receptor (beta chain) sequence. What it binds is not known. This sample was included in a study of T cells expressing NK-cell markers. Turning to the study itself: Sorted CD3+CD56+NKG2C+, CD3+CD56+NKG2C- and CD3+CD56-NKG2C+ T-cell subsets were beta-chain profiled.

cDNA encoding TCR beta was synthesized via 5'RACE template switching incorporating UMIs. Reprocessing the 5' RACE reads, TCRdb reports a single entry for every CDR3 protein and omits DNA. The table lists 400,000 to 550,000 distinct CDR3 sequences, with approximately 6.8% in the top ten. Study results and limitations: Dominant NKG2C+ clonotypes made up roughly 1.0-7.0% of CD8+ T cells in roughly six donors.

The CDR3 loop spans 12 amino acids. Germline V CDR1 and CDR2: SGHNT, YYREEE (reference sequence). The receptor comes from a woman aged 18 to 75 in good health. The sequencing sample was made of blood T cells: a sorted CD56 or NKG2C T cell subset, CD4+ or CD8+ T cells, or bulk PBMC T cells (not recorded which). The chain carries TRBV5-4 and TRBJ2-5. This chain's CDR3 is CASSQARETQYF. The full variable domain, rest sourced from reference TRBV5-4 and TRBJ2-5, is ETGVTQSPTHLIKTRGQQVTLRCSSQSGHNTVSWYQQALGQGPQFIFQYYREEENGRGNFPPRFSGLQFPNYSSELNVNALELDDSALYLCASSQARETQYFGPGTRLLVL.